This record looks at one TCR beta chain sequence and its context. The CDR3 is made up of 15 amino acids. Per germline, CDR1 SGHRS and CDR2 YFSETQ. The ends were cut back, 4 bases at V and 3 bases at J, with 17 bases in the middle. These data belong to a study of T cell changes during pregnancy in multiple sclerosis. Libraries were prepared by immunoSEQ multiplex PCR; TCRdb keeps only in-frame clonotypes and omits some of them. The data contain about 50,000 clones, about nine tenths of them seen just once; the ten biggest clones take up 0.25% to 0.3%. The chain links TRBV5-1 to TRBJ2-7; D perhaps matches TRBD1 (6 bases). This sequence originates from a female donor with multiple sclerosis, enrolled in a pregnancy study. The material sequenced was CD4+ T cells from peripheral blood mononuclear cells, taken in the second trimester of pregnancy. CDR3: CASSPNPGENYEQYF. The CDR3 coding sequence is TGCGCCAGCAGCCCAAACCCAGGGGAAAACTACGAGCAGTACTTC.